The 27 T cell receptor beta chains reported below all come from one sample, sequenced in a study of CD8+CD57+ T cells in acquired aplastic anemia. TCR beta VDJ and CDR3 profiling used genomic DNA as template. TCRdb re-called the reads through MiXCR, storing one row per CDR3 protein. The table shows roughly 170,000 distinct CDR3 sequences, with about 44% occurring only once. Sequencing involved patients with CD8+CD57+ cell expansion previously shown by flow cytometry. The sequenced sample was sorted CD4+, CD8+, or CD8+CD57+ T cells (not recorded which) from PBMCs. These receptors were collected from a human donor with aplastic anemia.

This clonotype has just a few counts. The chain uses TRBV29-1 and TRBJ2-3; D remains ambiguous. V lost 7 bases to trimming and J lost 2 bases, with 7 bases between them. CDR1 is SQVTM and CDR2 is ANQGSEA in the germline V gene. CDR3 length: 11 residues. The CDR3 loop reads CSDRNTDTQYF. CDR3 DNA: TGCAGCGACCGAAACACAGATACGCAGTATTTT.

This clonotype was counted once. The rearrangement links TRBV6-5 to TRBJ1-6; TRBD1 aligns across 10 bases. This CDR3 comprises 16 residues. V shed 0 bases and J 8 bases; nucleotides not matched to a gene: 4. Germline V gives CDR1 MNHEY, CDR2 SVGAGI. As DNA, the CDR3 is TGTGCCAGCAGTTACTCCTCGGGACAGGGGTATTCACCCCTCCACTTT. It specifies CASSYSSGQGYSPLHF.

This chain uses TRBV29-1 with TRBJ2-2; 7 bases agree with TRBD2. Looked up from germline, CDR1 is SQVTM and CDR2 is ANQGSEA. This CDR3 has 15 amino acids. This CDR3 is CGAQRGDANTGELFF. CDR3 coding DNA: TGCGGCGCCCAACGGGGGGACGCGAACACCGGGGAGCTGTTTTTT.

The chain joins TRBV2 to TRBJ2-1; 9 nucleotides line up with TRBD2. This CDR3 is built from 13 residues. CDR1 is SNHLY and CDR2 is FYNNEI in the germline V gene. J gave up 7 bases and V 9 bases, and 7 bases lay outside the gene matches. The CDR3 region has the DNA TGTGCCAGAGAAATGACTAGCGGAAATGAGCAGTTCTTC. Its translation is CAREMTSGNEQFF.

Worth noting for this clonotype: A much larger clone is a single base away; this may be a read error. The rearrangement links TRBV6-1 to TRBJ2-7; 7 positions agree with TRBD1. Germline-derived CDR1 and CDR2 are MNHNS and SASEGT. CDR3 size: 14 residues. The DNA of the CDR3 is TGTGCCGGCAGTACACGGGACAGCTCCTACGAGCAGTACTTC. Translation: CAGSTRDSSYEQYF.

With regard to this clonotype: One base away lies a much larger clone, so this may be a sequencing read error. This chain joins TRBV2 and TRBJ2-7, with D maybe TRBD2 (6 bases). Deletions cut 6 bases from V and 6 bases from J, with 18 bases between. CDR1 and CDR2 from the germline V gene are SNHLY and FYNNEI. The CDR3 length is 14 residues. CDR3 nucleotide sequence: TGTGCCAGCAGGCGGGCCGGGGGTCCAGGCGAGCAGTACTTC. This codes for CASRRAGGPGEQYF.

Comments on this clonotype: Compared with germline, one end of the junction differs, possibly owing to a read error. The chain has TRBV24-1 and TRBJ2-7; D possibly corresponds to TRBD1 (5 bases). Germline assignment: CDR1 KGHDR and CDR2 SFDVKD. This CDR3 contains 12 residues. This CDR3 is CGTSEDSHEQYF. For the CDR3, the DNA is TGTGGCACCAGTGAAGACAGCCACGAGCAGTACTTC.

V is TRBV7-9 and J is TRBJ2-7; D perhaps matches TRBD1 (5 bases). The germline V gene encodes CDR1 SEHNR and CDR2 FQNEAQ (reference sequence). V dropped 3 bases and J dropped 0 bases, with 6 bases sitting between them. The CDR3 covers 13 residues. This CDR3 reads CASSFDSSYEQYF. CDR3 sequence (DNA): TGTGCCAGCAGCTTCGACAGCTCCTACGAGCAGTACTTC.

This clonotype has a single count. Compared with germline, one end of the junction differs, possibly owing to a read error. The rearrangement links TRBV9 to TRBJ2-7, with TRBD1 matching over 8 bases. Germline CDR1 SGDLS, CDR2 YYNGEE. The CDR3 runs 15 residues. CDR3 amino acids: CANSVDGQGADEQYF. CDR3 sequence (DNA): TGTGCCAACAGCGTAGATGGGCAGGGGGCAGACGAGCAGTACTTC.

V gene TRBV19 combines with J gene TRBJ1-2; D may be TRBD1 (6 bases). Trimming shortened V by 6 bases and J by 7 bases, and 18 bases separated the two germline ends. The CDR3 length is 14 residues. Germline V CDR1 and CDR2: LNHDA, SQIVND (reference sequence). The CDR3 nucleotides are TGTGCCAGTAGGGGAGACAGGCAGATTGGTGGCTACACCTTC. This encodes CASRGDRQIGGYTF.

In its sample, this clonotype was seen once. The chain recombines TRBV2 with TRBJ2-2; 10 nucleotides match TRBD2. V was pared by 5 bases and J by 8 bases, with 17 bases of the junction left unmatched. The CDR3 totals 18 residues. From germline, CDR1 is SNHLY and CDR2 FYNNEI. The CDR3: CASSHPPGLASQRGELFF. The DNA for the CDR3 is TGTGCCAGCAGTCACCCCCCGGGACTAGCGTCCCAAAGGGGGGAGCTGTTTTTT.

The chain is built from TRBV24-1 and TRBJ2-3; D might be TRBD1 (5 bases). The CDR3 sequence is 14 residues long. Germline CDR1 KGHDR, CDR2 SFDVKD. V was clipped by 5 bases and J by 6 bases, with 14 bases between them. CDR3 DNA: TGTGCCACCAGTGCCCCAGGGTCCTCGGATACGCAGTATTTT. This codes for CATSAPGSSDTQYF.

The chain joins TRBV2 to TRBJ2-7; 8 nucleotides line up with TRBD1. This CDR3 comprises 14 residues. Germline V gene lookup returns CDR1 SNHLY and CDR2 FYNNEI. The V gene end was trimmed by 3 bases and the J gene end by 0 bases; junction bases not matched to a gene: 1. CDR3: CASSEGQVSYEQYF. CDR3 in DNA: TGTGCCAGCAGTGAGGGACAGGTCTCCTACGAGCAGTACTTC.

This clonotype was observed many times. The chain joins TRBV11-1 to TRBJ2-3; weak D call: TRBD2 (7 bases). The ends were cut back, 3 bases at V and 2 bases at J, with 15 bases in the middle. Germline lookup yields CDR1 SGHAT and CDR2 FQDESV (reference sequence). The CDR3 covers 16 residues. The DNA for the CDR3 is TGTGCCAGCAGCTTGGGGGGGGCAGATTACACAGATACGCAGTATTTT. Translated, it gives CASSLGGADYTDTQYF.

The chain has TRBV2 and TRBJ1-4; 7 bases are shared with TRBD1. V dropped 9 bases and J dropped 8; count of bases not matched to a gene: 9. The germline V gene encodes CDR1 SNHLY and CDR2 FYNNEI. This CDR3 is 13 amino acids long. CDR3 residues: CARGGQTTEKLFF. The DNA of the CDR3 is TGTGCCAGGGGGGGACAGACGACCGAAAAACTGTTTTTT.

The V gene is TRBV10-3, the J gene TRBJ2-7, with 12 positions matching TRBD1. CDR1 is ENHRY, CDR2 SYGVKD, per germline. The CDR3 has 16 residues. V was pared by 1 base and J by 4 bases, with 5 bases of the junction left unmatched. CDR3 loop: CAISELLGQGAYEQYF. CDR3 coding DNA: TGTGCCATCAGTGAGTTGCTGGGACAGGGGGCGTACGAGCAGTACTTC.

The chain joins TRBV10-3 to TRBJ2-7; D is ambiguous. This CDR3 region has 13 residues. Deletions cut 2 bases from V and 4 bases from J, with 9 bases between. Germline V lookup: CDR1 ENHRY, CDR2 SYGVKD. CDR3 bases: TGTGCCATCAGTGAGGCGAATGGGTACGAGCAGTACTTC. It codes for CAISEANGYEQYF.

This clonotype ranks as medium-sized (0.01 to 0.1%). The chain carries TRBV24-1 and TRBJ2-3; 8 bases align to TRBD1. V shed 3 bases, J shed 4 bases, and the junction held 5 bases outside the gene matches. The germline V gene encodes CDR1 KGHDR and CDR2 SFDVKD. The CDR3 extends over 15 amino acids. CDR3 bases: TGTGCCACCAGTGATCTAGGACAGGGCCCAGATACGCAGTATTTT. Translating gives CATSDLGQGPDTQYF.

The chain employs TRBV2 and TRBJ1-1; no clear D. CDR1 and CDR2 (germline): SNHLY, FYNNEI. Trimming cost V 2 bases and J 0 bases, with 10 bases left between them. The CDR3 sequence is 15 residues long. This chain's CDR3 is CASSESTHMNTEAFF. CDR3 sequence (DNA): TGTGCCAGCAGTGAATCCACACACATGAACACTGAAGCTTTCTTT.

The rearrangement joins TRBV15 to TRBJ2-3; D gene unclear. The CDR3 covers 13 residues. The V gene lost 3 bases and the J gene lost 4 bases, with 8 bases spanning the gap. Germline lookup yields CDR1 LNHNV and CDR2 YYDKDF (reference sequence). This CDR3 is CATSRDGADTQYF. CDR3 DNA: TGTGCCACCAGCAGGGACGGAGCAGATACGCAGTATTTT.

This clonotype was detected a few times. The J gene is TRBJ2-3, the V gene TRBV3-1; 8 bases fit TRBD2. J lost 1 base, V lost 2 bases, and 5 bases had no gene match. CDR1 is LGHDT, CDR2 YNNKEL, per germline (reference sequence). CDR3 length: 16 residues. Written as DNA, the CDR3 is TGTGCCAGCAGCCAATCGGGCGGGGGGCGCACAGATACGCAGTATTTT. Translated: CASSQSGGGRTDTQYF.

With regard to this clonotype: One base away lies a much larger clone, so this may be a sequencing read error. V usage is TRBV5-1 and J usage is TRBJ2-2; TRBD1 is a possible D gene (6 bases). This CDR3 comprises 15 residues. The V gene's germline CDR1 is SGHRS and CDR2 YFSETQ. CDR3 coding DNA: TGCGCCAGCAGGTTGGGGGCAGGGGACACCGGGGAGCTGTTTTTT. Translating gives CASRLGAGDTGELFF. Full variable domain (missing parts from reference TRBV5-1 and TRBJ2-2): KAGVTQTPRYLIKTRGQQVTLSCSPISGHRSVSWYQQTPGQGLQFLFEYFSETQRNKGNFPGRFSGRQFSNSRSEMNVSTLELGDSALYLCASRLGAGDTGELFFGEGSRLTVL.

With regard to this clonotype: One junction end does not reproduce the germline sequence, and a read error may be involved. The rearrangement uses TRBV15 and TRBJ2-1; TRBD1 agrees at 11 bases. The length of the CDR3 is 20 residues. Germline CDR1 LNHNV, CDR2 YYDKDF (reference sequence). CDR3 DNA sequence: TGTGCCACCAGCAGCTTAGCGGGGACAGGGGGTGTTGTCTCCTACAATGAGCGGTTCTTC. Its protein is CATSSLAGTGGVVSYNERFF.

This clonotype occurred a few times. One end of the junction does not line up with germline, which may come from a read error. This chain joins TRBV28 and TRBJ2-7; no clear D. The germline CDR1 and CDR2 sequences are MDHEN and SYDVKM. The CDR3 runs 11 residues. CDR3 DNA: TGTGCCAGCATTTTATTATACGAGCAGTACTTC. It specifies CASILLYEQYF.

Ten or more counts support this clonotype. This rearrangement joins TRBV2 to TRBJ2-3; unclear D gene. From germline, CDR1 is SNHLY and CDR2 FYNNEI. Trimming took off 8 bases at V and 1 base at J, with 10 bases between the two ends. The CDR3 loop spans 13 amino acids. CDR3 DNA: TGTGCCAGCCAGGAGCGCGGCACAGATACGCAGTATTTT. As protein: CASQERGTDTQYF.

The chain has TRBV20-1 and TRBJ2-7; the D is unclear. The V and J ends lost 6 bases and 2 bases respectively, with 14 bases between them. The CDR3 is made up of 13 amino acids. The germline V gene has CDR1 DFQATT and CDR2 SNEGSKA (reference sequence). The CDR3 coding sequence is TGCAGTGCCTTAACTGATCCACCCTACGAGCAGTACTTC. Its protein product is CSALTDPPYEQYF.

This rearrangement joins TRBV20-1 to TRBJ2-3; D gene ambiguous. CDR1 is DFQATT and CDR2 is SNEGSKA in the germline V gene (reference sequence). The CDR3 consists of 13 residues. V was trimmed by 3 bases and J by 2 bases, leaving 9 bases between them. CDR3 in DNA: TGCAGTGCTAGGGACCAGAACACAGATACGCAGTATTTT. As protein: CSARDQNTDTQYF.